This note documents a single TCR beta chain sequence. Clones were sequenced by immunoSEQ multiplex PCR, and TCRdb holds only the in-frame ones, with some missing. The table records 87,000 or so clones, 90% of them present only once. Looked up from germline, CDR1 is MNHEY and CDR2 is SVGEGT. Trimming cost V 0 bases and J 6 bases; bases outside gene matches: 10. This CDR3 contains 16 residues. This entry belongs to a study of blood T cell repertoires in COVID-19. The sequence derives from a man between 18 and 29 years old with COVID-19, enrolled during active disease. V gene TRBV6-2 or TRBV6-3 combines with J gene TRBJ2-5; 7 positions match TRBD1. Source material: peripheral blood. The CDR3 loop reads CASSYSSRQGFKTQYF. CDR3 DNA sequence: TGTGCCAGCAGTTACTCGAGTAGACAGGGTTTTAAGACCCAGTACTTC.